This T cell receptor (beta chain) originates from a study of cytomegalovirus exposure and HLA in healthy donors. Germline loops: CDR1 SGHDT, CDR2 YYEEEE. V was cut by 0 bases and J by 7 bases, with 4 bases left in between. The length of the CDR3 is 11 residues. The PCR made use of 60 Vbeta and 13 Jbeta primers. The protocol was immunoSEQ multiplex PCR, while the TCRdb copy is restricted to in-frame clones and leaves out a portion. The data show approximately 160,000 clones, approximately 77% seen once. The chain employs TRBV5-6 and TRBJ1-2; D is unclear. Material: PBMCs. This receptor was identified in a male donor in good health and CMV-seropositive. The CDR3 DNA reads as TGTGCCAGCAGCTTGGGAGGTGGCTACACCTTC. Its translation is CASSLGGGYTF.